The 2 T cell receptor beta chains reported below all come from one sample, sequenced in a study of T-cell reconstitution after alpha-beta-depleted transplantation in children. This sample's TCRbeta library carried unique molecular identifier barcodes. MiXCR, run by TCRdb on the PCR reads, gives a single entry per CDR3 protein. Here the sample spans tens of thousands of distinct CDR3 sequences, 4.9% being singletons. The sequencing here drew on PBMCs, mostly from graft donor cells, taken 180 days after TCRalphabeta/CD19-depleted stem cell transplant. The receptor source for this set is a boy less than two years old who had a stem cell transplant for acute myeloid leukemia, so the T cells may come from the graft donor.

This clonotype has ten or more counts. J is TRBJ1-2 and V is TRBV12-3 or TRBV12-4, with D unresolved. Trimming cost V 3 bases and J 2 bases, with 7 bases left between them. This CDR3 spans 13 amino acids. For the CDR3, the DNA is TGTGCCAGCAGTTTCTCCGGGAACTATGGCTACACCTTC. Residues: CASSFSGNYGYTF.

The rearrangement links TRBV7-2 to TRBJ2-3; 9 bases agree with TRBD2. The CDR3 has 14 residues. The V gene end was trimmed by 5 bases and the J gene end by 4 bases; junction bases not matched to a gene: 4. Germline CDR1 SGHTA, CDR2 FQGNSA. CDR3 bases: TGTGCCAGCAGCCGGGGACTAGCCGCAGATACGCAGTATTTT. Translated: CASSRGLAADTQYF.